These 24 T cell receptor beta chains were sequenced from one sample in a study of early T cells in non-severe SARS-CoV-2 infection (dated by TCRdb to about 2021). Receptor amplification or capture employed 5' RACE. This sample was sequenced with a NextSeq 500. TCRdb ran its own pipeline on the public reads, namely fastp trimming at Q25 and MiXCR clone calling, and kept in-frame beta chains. CDR3 protein sequences are deduplicated, and each keeps its most common genes and DNA. The sample data list around 53,000 distinct CDR3 sequences, and 7% to 9% of these were observed just once. Approximately 6.3% of the sample is in the top ten clones. The sample consisted of whole blood. The receptors here all came from an adult who was a healthcare worker with PCR-confirmed SARS-CoV-2 infection or an uninfected control (not recorded which).

There are a few counts of this clonotype. V is TRBV24-1 and J is TRBJ2-2; 7 nucleotides line up with TRBD2. The CDR3 is 19 residues long. After removal of 5 bases from V and 0 bases from J, the junction contained 14 bases not matched to a gene. Germline V gene sequence: CDR1 KGHDR, CDR2 SFDVKD. The CDR3 DNA is TGTGCCACCAGTGGCAGGCTGTTTAGCGGGCTCGCGAACACCGGGGAGCTGTTTTTT. This encodes CATSGRLFSGLANTGELFF.

The CDR3 bases are TGCGCCAGCAGCCAAGATCACGGAATCAATGAGCAGTTCTTC. Protein product: CASSQDHGINEQFF. The chain links TRBV4-1 to TRBJ2-1, with D hard to call. Trimming took 0 bases from V and 6 from J, leaving 9 bases between them. Germline V gene lookup returns CDR1 MGHRA and CDR2 YSYEKL. The CDR3 contains 14 residues.

This clonotype was observed at least ten times. The chain is built from TRBV10-3 and TRBJ1-6, with D unclear. The ends were cut back, 2 bases at V and 11 bases at J, with 7 bases in the middle. Germline assignment: CDR1 ENHRY and CDR2 SYGVKD. CDR3 length: 12 amino acids. CDR3 region: CAISEAATPLHF. The DNA of the CDR3 is TGTGCCATCAGTGAGGCGGCAACACCCCTCCACTTT.

The rearrangement joins TRBV30 to TRBJ1-1; tentatively, D is TRBD1 (6 bases). The CDR3 is 13 residues long. The germline CDR1 and CDR2 sequences are GTSNPN and SVGIG (reference sequence). CDR3 residues: CAMGGSGNTEAFF. In DNA form, the CDR3 reads TGTGCTATGGGGGGCAGCGGGAACACTGAAGCTTTCTTT.

The V gene is TRBV10-3, the J gene TRBJ1-5; D is ambiguous. Trimming removed 3 bases from V and 5 bases from J, with 5 bases in between. In germline, CDR1 is ENHRY, CDR2 SYGVKD. This CDR3 has 12 residues. The CDR3 loop reads CAISDPYQPQHF. The CDR3 DNA follows: TGTGCCATCAGTGATCCCTATCAGCCCCAGCATTTT.

This clonotype has more than one count but fewer than ten. The chain has TRBV5-1 and TRBJ2-2; TRBD1 matches 7 bases. The CDR3 is 14 amino acids. J lost 5 bases, V lost 4 bases, and 5 bases had no gene match. Germline V lookup: CDR1 SGHRS, CDR2 YFSETQ. CDR3 region: CASSRDSGTGELFF. The CDR3 bases are TGCGCCAGCAGCCGGGACAGCGGAACCGGGGAGCTGTTTTTT. Filled out from reference TRBV5-1 and TRBJ2-2, the complete variable domain reads KAGVTQTPRYLIKTRGQQVTLSCSPISGHRSVSWYQQTPGQGLQFLFEYFSETQRNKGNFPGRFSGRQFSNSRSEMNVSTLELGDSALYLCASSRDSGTGELFFGEGSRLTVL.

This chain links TRBV20-1 with TRBJ2-3; D gene ambiguous. The CDR3 loop spans 14 amino acids. The germline V and J ends were trimmed by 0 bases and 6 bases, with 13 bases remaining between them. Germline lookup yields CDR1 DFQATT and CDR2 SNEGSKA (reference sequence). CDR3 sequence (DNA): TGCAGTGCTAGAGATTTACTCGCTCCTGATACGCAGTATTTT. This codes for CSARDLLAPDTQYF.

The chain recombines TRBV2 with TRBJ1-1; D is unresolved. The CDR3 is 13 amino acids. Looked up from germline, CDR1 is SNHLY and CDR2 is FYNNEI. V lost 1 base, J lost 1 base, and 4 bases lay in between. The CDR3 coding sequence is TGTGCCAGCAGTGAAGACGGGAACACTGAAGCTTTCTTT. It codes for CASSEDGNTEAFF.

This clonotype was recorded many times. The chain joins TRBV10-1 to TRBJ1-1, with a weak D call TRBD1 (6 bases). The CDR3 is 16 residues long. Germline V gene sequence: CDR1 WNHNN, CDR2 SYGVQD (reference sequence). V was clipped by 6 bases and J by 0 bases, with 17 bases between them. As DNA, the CDR3 is TGCGCCAGCAGAGAGCCAGGGGTACCCATGAACACTGAAGCTTTCTTT. Amino acids: CASREPGVPMNTEAFF.

The sample holds many counts of this clonotype. This chain's CDR3 is CASSLRGATNQETQYF. The CDR3 DNA sequence: TGTGCCAGCAGCTTAAGAGGAGCAACGAACCAAGAGACCCAGTACTTC. The V and J genes are TRBV11-2 and TRBJ2-5; D unclear. The CDR3 has 16 residues. The V and J ends lost 2 bases and 0 bases respectively, with 13 bases between them. Germline-derived CDR1 and CDR2 are SGHAT and FQNNGV.

This rearrangement joins TRBV3-1 to TRBJ2-2; no clear D gene. The CDR3 runs 14 residues. Germline V gene lookup returns CDR1 LGHDT and CDR2 YNNKEL (reference sequence). V was clipped by 2 bases and J by 2 bases, with 6 bases between them. The CDR3 sequence: CASSQRSNTGELFF. The CDR3 DNA reads as TGTGCCAGCAGCCAAAGAAGCAACACCGGGGAGCTGTTTTTT.

This clonotype was recorded a few times. The V and J genes are TRBV10-3 and TRBJ2-3; D unclear. CDR3 length: 13 residues. The germline V and J ends were trimmed by 3 bases and 2 bases, with 6 bases remaining between them. The V gene's germline CDR1 is ENHRY and CDR2 SYGVKD. Written as DNA, the CDR3 is TGTGCCATCAGTGATCCAACCACAGATACGCAGTATTTT. Its translation is CAISDPTTDTQYF.

The V gene is TRBV11-2, the J gene TRBJ2-2, with D maybe TRBD2 (6 bases). This CDR3 contains 16 residues. Germline-derived CDR1 and CDR2 are SGHAT and FQNNGV. V was shortened by 4 bases and J by 2 bases, with 14 bases between the two germline ends. The CDR3 sequence is CASSSNPGTNTGELFF. In DNA form, the CDR3 reads TGTGCCAGCAGCTCAAACCCCGGGACTAACACCGGGGAGCTGTTTTTT.

This clonotype was picked up a small number of times. The chain links TRBV21-1 to TRBJ1-2; the table names TRBD1, a call not compared with the DNA. TRBV21-1 is designated a pseudogene. This CDR3 comprises 14 residues. CDR3 region: CASSNGQGYYGYTF. CDR3 sequence (DNA): TGTGCCAGCAGCAATGGACAGGGGTACTATGGCTACACCTTC.

This clonotype was seen many times. The chain carries TRBV7-9 and TRBJ1-1; D ambiguous. V lost 1 base, J lost 0 bases, and 0 bases lay in between. This CDR3 is 12 amino acids long. The germline V gene encodes CDR1 SEHNR and CDR2 FQNEAQ (reference sequence). In nucleotides, the CDR3 is TGTGCCAGCAGCTTAGTGAACACTGAAGCTTTCTTT. It specifies CASSLVNTEAFF.

V usage is TRBV7-9 and J usage is TRBJ1-5; 10 bases align to TRBD1. The CDR3 totals 15 residues. CDR1 is SEHNR and CDR2 is FQNEAQ in the germline V gene (reference sequence). V was pared by 5 bases and J by 2 bases, with 3 bases of the junction left unmatched. The CDR3 protein is CASSPGTGGNQPQHF. The CDR3 coding sequence is TGTGCCAGCAGCCCCGGGACAGGGGGCAATCAGCCCCAGCATTTT.

The table lists this clonotype with many counts. The rearrangement joins TRBV7-9 to TRBJ1-2; no clear D. Germline-derived CDR1 and CDR2 are SEHNR and FQNEAQ (reference sequence). The CDR3 covers 18 residues. Trimming left V 5 bases short and J 0 bases short, with 22 bases between. As DNA, the CDR3 is TGTGCCAGCAGCATAGGGCTATCATCGGACCGAACTAACTATGGCTACACCTTC. Residues: CASSIGLSSDRTNYGYTF.

Many counts were recorded for this clonotype. V and J are TRBV20-1 and TRBJ2-3; D gene unclear. The germline V gene has CDR1 DFQATT and CDR2 SNEGSKA (reference sequence). The CDR3 contains 14 residues. Trimming took 1 base from V and 0 from J, leaving 8 bases between them. The CDR3 sequence: CSARVATSTDTQYF. The CDR3 DNA reads as TGCAGTGCTAGAGTCGCGACTAGCACAGATACGCAGTATTTT.

This clonotype was found a few times. The chain has TRBV5-1 and TRBJ2-5; 7 nucleotides line up with TRBD1. The J segment lost 5 bases and the V segment lost 4 bases, leaving 5 bases of the junction unmatched. This CDR3 contains 13 residues. CDR1 SGHRS and CDR2 YFSETQ come from the germline V gene. This CDR3 is CASSVGQMETQYF. The CDR3 region has the DNA TGCGCCAGCAGCGTGGGACAGATGGAGACCCAGTACTTC.

With respect to this clonotype: A much bigger clone sits one base away, suggesting this may be a read error. The chain uses TRBV13 and TRBJ2-1; a possible D gene is TRBD2 (5 bases). This CDR3 has 14 amino acids. The germline gives CDR1 PRHDT, CDR2 FYEKMQ (reference sequence). This CDR3 is CTSSLRELVNEQFF. The CDR3 DNA sequence: TGTACCAGCAGCTTACGGGAACTAGTTAATGAGCAGTTCTTC.

Many counts were recorded for this clonotype. The rearrangement joins TRBV4-1 to TRBJ1-3; TRBD1 might be the D (5 bases). Trimming stripped 5 bases from V and 0 bases from J, with 11 bases between. Germline CDR1 MGHRA, CDR2 YSYEKL. The CDR3 consists of 15 residues. CDR3 sequence (DNA): TGCGCCAGCAGCTCCGGGGACCTCTCTGGAAACACCATATATTTT. It is translated as CASSSGDLSGNTIYF.

Many counts were recorded for this clonotype. V usage is TRBV20-1 and J usage is TRBJ2-2; the D is unclear. Trimming pared 1 base from V and 1 base from J, leaving 13 bases between. Germline V gives CDR1 DFQATT, CDR2 SNEGSKA (reference sequence). This CDR3 has 16 amino acids. CDR3 amino acids: CSARVPGERNTGELFF. CDR3 in DNA: TGCAGTGCTAGAGTTCCGGGCGAAAGGAACACCGGGGAGCTGTTTTTT.

V usage is TRBV6-6 and J usage is TRBJ1-2; D remains ambiguous. The CDR3 loop spans 13 amino acids. From germline, CDR1 is MNHNY and CDR2 SVGAGI (reference sequence). Trimming removed 4 bases at V and 5 bases at J, with 11 bases between. DNA of the CDR3: TGTGCCAGCAGTTTAGGACCGTCGTATGGCTACACCTTC. It translates to CASSLGPSYGYTF.

J is TRBJ1-1 and V is TRBV5-4, with D perhaps matching TRBD1 (6 bases). The CDR3 consists of 14 residues. V was trimmed by 0 bases and J by 5 bases, leaving 11 bases between them. Germline loops: CDR1 SGHNT, CDR2 YYREEE (reference sequence). The DNA for the CDR3 is TGTGCCAGCAGCTTGGTGGGGGCGAGGACTGAAGCTTTCTTT. Its protein product is CASSLVGARTEAFF.